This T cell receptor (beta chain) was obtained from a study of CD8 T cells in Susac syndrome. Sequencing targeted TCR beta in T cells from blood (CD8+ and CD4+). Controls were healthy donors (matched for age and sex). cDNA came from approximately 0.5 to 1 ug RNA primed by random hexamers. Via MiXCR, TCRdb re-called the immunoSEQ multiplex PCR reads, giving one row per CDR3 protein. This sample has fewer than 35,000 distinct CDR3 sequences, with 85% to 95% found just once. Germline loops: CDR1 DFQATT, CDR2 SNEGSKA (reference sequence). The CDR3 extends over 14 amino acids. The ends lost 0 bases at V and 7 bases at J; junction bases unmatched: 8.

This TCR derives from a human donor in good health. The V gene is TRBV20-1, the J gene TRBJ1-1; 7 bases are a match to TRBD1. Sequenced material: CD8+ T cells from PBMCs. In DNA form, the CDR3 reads TGCAGTGCTAGAGATCTAGGGACAGCCCTTGAAGCTTTCTTT. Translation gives CSARDLGTALEAFF.